The text below deals with one TCR beta chain. The data originate from a study of blood T cell repertoires in COVID-19. Study-level information: The United States, Italy and Spain supplied acute and convalescent COVID-19 samples. From T cells, B-cell-depleted T cells, or PBMCs came the material, which was cDNA or gDNA.

Per the original data handling: Amplification with reference gene primers provided the estimates of nucleated cell counts. Sequencing used immunoSEQ multiplex PCR; TCRdb keeps in-frame clones, though not all of them. That table is the source of V, J and clone size, and D and trimming were worked out from the DNA. Among about 87,000 clones listed, around nine tenths were seen once. The CDR3 extends over 15 amino acids. The V gene lost 7 bases and the J gene lost 4 bases, with 15 bases spanning the gap. Per germline, CDR1 SGHNT and CDR2 YYREEE (reference sequence). Material: peripheral blood. The sequence derives from a man aged 40-49 years with acute or convalescent COVID-19. The chain has TRBV5-4 and TRBJ2-6; the D gene is possibly TRBD2 (5 bases). CDR3 amino acids: CASSEDRVGANVLTF. The CDR3 bases are TGTGCCAGCTCGGAGGACCGAGTCGGGGCCAACGTCCTGACTTTC.